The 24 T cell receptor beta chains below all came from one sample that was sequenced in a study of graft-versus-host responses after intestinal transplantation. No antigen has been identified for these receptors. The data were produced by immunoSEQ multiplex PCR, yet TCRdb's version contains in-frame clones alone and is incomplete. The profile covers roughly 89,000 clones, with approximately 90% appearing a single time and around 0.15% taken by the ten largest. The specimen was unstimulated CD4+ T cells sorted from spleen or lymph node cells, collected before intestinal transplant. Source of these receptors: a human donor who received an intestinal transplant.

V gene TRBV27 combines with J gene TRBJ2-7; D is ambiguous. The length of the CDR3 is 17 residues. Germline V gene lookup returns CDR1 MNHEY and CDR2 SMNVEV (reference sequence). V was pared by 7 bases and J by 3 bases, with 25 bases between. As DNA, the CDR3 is TGTGCCAGCATACCCAGCATAGTACTCCCGCTAGGCTACGAGCAGTACTTC. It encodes CASIPSIVLPLGYEQYF.

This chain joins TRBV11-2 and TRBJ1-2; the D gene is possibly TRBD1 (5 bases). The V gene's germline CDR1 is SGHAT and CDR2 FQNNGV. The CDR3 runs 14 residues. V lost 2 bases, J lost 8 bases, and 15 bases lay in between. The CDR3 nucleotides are TGTGCCAGCAGCTTATACGGCAGGGATGGGGGCTACACCTTC. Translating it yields CASSLYGRDGGYTF. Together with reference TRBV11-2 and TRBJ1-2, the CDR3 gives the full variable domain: EAGVAQSPRYKIIEKRQSVAFWCNPISGHATLYWYQQILGQGPKLLIQFQNNGVVDDSQLPKDRFSAERLKGVDSTLKIQPAKLEDSAVYLCASSLYGRDGGYTFGSGTRLTVV.

CDR3 bases: TGTGCCAGTAGTATAGTTGGAGGAAATTCACCCCTCCACTTT. This sequence encodes CASSIVGGNSPLHF. The chain links TRBV19 to TRBJ1-6; the D is unclear. Germline V gives CDR1 LNHDA, CDR2 SQIVND (reference sequence). The CDR3 extends over 14 amino acids. V was cut by 1 base and J by 7 bases, with 8 bases left in between.

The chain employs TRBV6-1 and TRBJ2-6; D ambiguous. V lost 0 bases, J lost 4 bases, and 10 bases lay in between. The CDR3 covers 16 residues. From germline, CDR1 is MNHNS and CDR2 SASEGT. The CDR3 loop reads CASSEALQNGANVLTF. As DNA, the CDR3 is TGTGCCAGCAGTGAAGCGCTACAGAACGGGGCCAACGTCCTGACTTTC.

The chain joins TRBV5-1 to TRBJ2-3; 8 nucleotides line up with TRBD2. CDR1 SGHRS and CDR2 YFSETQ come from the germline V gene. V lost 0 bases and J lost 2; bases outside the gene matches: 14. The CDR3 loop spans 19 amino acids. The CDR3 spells CASSLGAGAQLLFTDTQYF. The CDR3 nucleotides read TGCGCCAGCAGCTTGGGAGCGGGGGCCCAATTATTATTCACAGATACGCAGTATTTT.

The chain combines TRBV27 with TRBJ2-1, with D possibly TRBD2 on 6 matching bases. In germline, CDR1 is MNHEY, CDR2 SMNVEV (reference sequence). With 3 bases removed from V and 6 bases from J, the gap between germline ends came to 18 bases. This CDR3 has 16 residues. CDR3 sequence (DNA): TGTGCCAGCAGTTTTAGCATTACGGGGGTTATCAATGAGCAGTTCTTC. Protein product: CASSFSITGVINEQFF.

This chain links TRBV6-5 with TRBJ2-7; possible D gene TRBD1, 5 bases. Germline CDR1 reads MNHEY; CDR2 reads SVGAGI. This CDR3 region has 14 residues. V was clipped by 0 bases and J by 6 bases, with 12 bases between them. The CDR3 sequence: CASSYSKAGPEQYF. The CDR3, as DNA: TGTGCCAGCAGTTACTCAAAAGCAGGGCCCGAGCAGTACTTC.

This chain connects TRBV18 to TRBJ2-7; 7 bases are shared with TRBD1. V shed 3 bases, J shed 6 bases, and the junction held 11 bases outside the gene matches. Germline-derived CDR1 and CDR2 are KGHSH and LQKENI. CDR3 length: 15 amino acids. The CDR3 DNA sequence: TGTGCCAGCTCACCCCGGACAGACAGGGTCTCCGAGCAGTACTTC. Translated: CASSPRTDRVSEQYF.

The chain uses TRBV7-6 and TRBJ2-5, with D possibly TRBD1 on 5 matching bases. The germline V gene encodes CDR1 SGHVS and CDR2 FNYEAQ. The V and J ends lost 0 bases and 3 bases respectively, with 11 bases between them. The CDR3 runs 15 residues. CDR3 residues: CASSLAVLGEETQYF. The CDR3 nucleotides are TGTGCCAGCAGCTTAGCTGTATTAGGGGAAGAGACCCAGTACTTC.

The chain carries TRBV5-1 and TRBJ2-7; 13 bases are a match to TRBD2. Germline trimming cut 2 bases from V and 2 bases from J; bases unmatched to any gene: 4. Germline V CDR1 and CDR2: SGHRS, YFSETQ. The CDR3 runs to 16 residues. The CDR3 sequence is CASSLFTSGRAYEQYF. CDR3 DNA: TGCGCCAGCAGCTTATTTACTAGCGGGAGGGCCTACGAGCAGTACTTC.

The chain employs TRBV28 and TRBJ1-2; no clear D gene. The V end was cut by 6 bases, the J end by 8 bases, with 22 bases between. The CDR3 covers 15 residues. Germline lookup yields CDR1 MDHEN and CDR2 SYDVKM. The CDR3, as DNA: TGTGCCAGCAGACCGCCGGTCGGGGTTCTTAGGGGCTACACCTTC. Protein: CASRPPVGVLRGYTF.

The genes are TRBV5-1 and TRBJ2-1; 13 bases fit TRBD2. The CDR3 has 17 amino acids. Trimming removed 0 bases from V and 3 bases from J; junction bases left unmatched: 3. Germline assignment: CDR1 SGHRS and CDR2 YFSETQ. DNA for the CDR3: TGCGCCAGCAGCTTGGCTGGGACTAGCGGGGACTACAATGAGCAGTTCTTC. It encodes CASSLAGTSGDYNEQFF.

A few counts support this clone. Here the CDR3 reads CASSLLQAFDTIYF. DNA for the CDR3: TGTGCCAGCAGTCTCTTACAGGCTTTTGACACCATATATTTT. V usage is TRBV6-1 and J usage is TRBJ1-3; weak D call: TRBD1 (5 bases). V gave up 5 bases and J gave up 8 bases, with 16 bases separating them. CDR3 size: 14 residues. Germline loops: CDR1 MNHNS, CDR2 SASEGT.

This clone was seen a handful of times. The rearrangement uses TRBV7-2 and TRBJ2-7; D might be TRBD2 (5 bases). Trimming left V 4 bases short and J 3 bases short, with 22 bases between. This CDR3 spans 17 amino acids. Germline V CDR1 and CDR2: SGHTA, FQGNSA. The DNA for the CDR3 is TGTGCCAGCAGCTCGCGGGTAGTTGGCGGAACAAGCTACGAGCAGTACTTC. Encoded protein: CASSSRVVGGTSYEQYF.

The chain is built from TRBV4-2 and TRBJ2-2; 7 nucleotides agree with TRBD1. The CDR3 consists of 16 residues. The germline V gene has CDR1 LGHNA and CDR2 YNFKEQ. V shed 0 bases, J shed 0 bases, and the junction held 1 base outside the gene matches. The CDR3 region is CASSQETGPNTGELFF. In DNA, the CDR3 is TGTGCCAGCAGCCAAGAGACAGGGCCGAACACCGGGGAGCTGTTTTTT.

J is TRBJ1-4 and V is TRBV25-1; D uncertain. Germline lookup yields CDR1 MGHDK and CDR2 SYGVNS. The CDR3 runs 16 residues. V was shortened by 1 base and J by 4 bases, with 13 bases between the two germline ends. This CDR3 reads CASSELRDSVNEKLFF. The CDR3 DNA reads TGTGCCAGCAGTGAATTGCGGGATTCGGTTAATGAAAAACTGTTTTTT.

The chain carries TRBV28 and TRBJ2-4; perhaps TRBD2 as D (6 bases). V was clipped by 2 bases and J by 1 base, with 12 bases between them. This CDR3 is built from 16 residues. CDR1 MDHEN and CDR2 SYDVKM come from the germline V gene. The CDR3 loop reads CASSLEGSGAKNIQYF. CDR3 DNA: TGTGCCAGCAGTTTAGAGGGAAGCGGGGCCAAAAACATTCAGTACTTC.

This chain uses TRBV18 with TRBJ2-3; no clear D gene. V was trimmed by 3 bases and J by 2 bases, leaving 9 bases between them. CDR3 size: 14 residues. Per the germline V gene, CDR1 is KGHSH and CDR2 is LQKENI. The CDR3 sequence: CASSPDTNTDTQYF. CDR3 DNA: TGTGCCAGCTCACCTGACACCAACACAGATACGCAGTATTTT.

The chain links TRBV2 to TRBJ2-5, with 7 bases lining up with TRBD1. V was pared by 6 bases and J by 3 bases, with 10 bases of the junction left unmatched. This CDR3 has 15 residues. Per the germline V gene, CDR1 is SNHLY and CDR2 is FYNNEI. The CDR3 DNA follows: TGTGCCAGCAGCCGACTACGGACAGGTGAAGAGACCCAGTACTTC. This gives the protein CASSRLRTGEETQYF.

The CDR3 reads CARRQSTNEKLFF. DNA for the CDR3: TGCGCGAGACGACAGTCAACTAATGAAAAACTGTTTTTT. This sequence joins TRBV23-1 and TRBJ1-4; tentative D call: TRBD1 (5 bases). TRBV23-1 is an ORF for which the function is uncertain. This CDR3 region has 13 residues.

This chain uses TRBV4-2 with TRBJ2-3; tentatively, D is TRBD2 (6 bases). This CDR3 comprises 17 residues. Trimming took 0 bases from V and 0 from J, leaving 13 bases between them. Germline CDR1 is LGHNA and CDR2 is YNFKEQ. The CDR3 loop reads CASSQERGTASTDTQYF. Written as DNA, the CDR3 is TGTGCCAGCAGCCAAGAACGAGGGACTGCTAGCACAGATACGCAGTATTTT.

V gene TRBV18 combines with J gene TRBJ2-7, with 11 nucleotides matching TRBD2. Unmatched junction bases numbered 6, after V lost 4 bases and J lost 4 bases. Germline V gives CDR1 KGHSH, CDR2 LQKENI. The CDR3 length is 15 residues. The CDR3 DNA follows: TGTGCCAGCTCACTAAGCGGGACTAGCGGATACGAGCAGTACTTC. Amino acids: CASSLSGTSGYEQYF.

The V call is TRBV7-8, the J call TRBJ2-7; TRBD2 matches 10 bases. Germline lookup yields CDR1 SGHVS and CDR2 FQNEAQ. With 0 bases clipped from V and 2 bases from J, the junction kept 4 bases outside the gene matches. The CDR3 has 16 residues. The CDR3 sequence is CASSLALAGDPYEQYF. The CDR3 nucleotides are TGTGCCAGCAGCTTAGCGCTAGCGGGGGATCCCTACGAGCAGTACTTC.

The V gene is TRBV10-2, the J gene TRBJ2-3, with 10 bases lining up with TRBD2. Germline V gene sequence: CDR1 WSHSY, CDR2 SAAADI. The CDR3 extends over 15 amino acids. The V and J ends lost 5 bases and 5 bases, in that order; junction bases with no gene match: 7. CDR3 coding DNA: TGCGCCAGCAGTAGGACTAGCGGAGCGGGAGATACGCAGTATTTT. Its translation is CASSRTSGAGDTQYF.